The 4 T cell receptor beta chains given below trace back to one sample, sequenced in a study of blood T cell repertoires in COVID-19. Produced via immunoSEQ multiplex PCR; TCRdb's table is partial and in-frame only. The sample lists 190,000 or so clones; over 75% were seen once. The material sequenced was peripheral blood. All receptors come from a woman older than 75 with acute or convalescent COVID-19.

The rearrangement joins TRBV6-1 to TRBJ1-6; possibly TRBD1 for D (5 bases). The V gene lost 3 bases and the J gene lost 0 bases, with 12 bases spanning the gap. The CDR3 covers 17 residues. Germline CDR1 MNHNS, CDR2 SASEGT. Here the CDR3 reads CASSEGLPSSYNSPLHF. In DNA form, the CDR3 reads TGTGCCAGCAGTGAGGGACTCCCGAGCTCCTATAATTCACCCCTCCACTTT.

The chain couples TRBV2 to TRBJ1-1; tentatively, D is TRBD1 (5 bases). Germline loops: CDR1 SNHLY, CDR2 FYNNEI. Trimming removed 4 bases at V and 5 bases at J, with 14 bases between. The CDR3 spans 14 residues. This chain's CDR3 is CASSGSRVGTEAFF. In nucleotides, the CDR3 is TGTGCCAGCAGTGGTTCCAGGGTAGGGACTGAAGCTTTCTTT.

The V and J genes are TRBV6-1 and TRBJ1-3; 7 nucleotides align to TRBD1. Trimming cost V 0 bases and J 0 bases; bases outside gene matches: 5. This CDR3 spans 17 amino acids. The germline CDR1 and CDR2 sequences are MNHNS and SASEGT. CDR3: CASSEAPQGPSGNTIYF. The CDR3 DNA is TGTGCCAGCAGTGAAGCCCCACAGGGGCCCTCTGGAAACACCATATATTTT.

The CDR3 region is CASSLTTGLRRSGGAVETQYF. The CDR3 DNA is TGTGCCAGCAGCTTAACAACCGGGCTCCGAAGGAGCGGGGGGGCCGTAGAGACCCAGTACTTC. The chain couples TRBV7-8 to TRBJ2-5; TRBD2 matches at 10 bases. Germline V lookup: CDR1 SGHVS, CDR2 FQNEAQ. The CDR3 runs to 21 residues. The V gene end was trimmed by 2 bases and the J gene end by 4 bases; junction bases not matched to a gene: 22.